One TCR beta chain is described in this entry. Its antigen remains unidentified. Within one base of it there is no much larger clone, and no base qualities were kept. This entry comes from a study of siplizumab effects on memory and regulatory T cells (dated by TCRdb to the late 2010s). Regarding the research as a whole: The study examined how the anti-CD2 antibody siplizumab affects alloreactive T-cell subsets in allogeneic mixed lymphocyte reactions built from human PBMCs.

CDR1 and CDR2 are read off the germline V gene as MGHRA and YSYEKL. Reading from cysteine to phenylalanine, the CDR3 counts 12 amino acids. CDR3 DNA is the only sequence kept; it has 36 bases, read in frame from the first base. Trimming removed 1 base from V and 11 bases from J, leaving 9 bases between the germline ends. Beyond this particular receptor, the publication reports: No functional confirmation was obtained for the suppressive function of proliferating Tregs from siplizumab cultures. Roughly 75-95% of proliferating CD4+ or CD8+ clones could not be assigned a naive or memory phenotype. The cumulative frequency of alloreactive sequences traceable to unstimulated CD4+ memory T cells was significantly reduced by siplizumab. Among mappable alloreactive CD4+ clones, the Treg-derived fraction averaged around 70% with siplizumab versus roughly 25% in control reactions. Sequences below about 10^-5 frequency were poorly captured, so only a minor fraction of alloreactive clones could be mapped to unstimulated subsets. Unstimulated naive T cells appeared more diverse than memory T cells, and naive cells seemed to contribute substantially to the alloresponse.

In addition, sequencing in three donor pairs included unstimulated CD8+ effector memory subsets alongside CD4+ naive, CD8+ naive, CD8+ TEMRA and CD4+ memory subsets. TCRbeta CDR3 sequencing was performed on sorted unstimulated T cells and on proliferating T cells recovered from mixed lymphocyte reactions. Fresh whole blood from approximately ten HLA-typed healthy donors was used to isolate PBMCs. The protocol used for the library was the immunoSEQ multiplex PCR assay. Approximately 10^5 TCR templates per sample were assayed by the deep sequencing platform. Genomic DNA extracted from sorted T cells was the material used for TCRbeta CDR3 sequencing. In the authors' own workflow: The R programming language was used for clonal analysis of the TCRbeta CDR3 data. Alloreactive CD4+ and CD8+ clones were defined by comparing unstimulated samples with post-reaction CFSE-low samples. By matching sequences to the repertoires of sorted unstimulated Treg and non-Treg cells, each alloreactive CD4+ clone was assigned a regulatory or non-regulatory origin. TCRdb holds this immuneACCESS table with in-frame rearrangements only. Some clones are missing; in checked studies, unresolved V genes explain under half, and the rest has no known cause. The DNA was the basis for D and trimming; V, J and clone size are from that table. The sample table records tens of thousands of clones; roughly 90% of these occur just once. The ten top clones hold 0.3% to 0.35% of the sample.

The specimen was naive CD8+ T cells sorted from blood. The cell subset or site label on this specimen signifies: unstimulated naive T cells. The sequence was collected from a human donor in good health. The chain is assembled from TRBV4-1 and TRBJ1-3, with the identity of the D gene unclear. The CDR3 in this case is CASSQGRGAIYF. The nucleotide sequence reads TGCGCCAGCAGCCAAGGCCGCGGCGCCATATATTTT.